This TCR beta chain was sequenced in a study of identical twins. Germline V gene lookup returns CDR1 KGHSH and CDR2 LQKENI. The junction had 2 bases not matched to a gene; V was cut back by 6 bases and J by 10 bases. This CDR3 is built from 11 residues. Unique molecular identifiers were present on cDNA, and template switching added a universal primer site. Each CDR3 protein gets one entry after TCRdb re-called the 5' RACE reads with MiXCR. Altogether about 200,000 distinct CDR3 sequences are present, about 7.5% being singletons, with the ten largest covering less than 2.5%. This clonotype has more than one count but fewer than ten. These same data were also listed under a study on yellow fever vaccine responses in identical twins. That publication notes: Twins' vaccine T cell responses were reported to seem partly convergent and partly personalized.

The receptor comes from a woman younger than 35 in good health. The chain uses TRBV18 and TRBJ2-1; 8 bases agree with TRBD2. The sequenced material came from memory (CD45RO+) T cells sorted from blood. Here the CDR3 reads CASSPSGEQFF. The CDR3, as DNA: TGTGCCAGCTCCCCTAGCGGGGAGCAGTTCTTC.